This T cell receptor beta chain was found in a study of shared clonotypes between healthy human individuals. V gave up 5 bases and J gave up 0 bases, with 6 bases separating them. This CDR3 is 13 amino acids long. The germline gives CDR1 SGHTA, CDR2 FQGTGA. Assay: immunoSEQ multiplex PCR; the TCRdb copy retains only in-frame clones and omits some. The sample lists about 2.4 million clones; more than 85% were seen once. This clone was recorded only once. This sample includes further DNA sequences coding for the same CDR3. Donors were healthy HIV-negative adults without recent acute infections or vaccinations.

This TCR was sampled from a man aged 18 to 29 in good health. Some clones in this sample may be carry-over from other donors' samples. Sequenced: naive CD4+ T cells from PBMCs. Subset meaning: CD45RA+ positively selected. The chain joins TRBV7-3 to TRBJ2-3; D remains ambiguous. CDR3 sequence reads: CASSPSSTDTQYF. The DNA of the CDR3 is TGTGCCAGCAGCCCGTCGAGCACAGATACGCAGTATTTT.